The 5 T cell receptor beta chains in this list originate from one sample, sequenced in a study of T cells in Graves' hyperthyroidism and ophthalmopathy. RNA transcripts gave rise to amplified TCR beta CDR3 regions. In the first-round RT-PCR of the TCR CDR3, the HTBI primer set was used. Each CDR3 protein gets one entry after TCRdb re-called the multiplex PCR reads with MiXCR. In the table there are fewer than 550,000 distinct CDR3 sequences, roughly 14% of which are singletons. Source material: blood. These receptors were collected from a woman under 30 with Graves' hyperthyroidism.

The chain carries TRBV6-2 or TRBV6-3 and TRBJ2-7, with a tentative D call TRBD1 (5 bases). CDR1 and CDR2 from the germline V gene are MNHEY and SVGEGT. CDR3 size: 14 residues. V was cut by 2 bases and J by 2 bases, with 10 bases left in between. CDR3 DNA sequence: TGTGCCAGCAGTTACCAGGGCGGACCCTACGAGCAGTACTTC. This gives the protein CASSYQGGPYEQYF.

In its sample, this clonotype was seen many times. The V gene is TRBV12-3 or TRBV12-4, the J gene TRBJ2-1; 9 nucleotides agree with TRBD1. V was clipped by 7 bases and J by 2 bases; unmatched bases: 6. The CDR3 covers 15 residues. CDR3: CASTWTGAPYNEQFF. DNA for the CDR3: TGTGCCAGCACCTGGACAGGGGCCCCCTACAATGAGCAGTTCTTC.

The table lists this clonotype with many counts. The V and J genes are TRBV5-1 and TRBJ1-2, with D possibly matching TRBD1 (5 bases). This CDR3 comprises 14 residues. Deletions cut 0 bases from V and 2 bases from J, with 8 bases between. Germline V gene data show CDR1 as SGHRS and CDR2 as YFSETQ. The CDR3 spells CASSLVTANYGYTF. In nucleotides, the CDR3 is TGCGCCAGCAGCTTGGTGACAGCCAACTATGGCTACACCTTC. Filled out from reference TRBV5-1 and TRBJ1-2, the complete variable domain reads KAGVTQTPRYLIKTRGQQVTLSCSPISGHRSVSWYQQTPGQGLQFLFEYFSETQRNKGNFPGRFSGRQFSNSRSEMNVSTLELGDSALYLCASSLVTANYGYTFGSGTRLTVV.

As DNA, the CDR3 is TGCAGTGCTGGCCGAGGCCTTGAGGGAGATACGCAGTATTTT. Translated, it gives CSAGRGLEGDTQYF. The chain carries TRBV20-1 and TRBJ2-3; perhaps TRBD2 as D (5 bases). V lost 5 bases and J 5 bases, leaving 17 bases between the germline ends. The CDR3 is 14 amino acids. Germline lookup yields CDR1 DFQATT and CDR2 SNEGSKA (reference sequence).

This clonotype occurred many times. DNA for the CDR3: TGTGCCAGCAGCTGGGCGGGGACCTTGGGGGAGCAGTACTTC. It specifies CASSWAGTLGEQYF. J is TRBJ2-7 and V is TRBV11-3, with D perhaps matching TRBD2 (6 bases). V lost 4 bases to trimming and J lost 7 bases, with 17 bases between them. The CDR3 totals 14 residues. The germline V gene encodes CDR1 SGHNT and CDR2 YENEEA.